This paragraph reports one T cell receptor beta chain. Antigen specificity is unknown. The table came from immunoSEQ multiplex PCR; TCRdb's copy has only in-frame clones and leaves some out. The sample consists of around 48,000 clones, about 89% of them appearing once. The source of the sample is a study of early stage breast cancer tumors. At the level of the study: The ER+/PR+/HER2- tumors included fewer than ten ductal and a handful of lobular carcinomas. Average read coverage per sample was around 10-fold. General study points: Compared with adjacent normal breast tissue, tumors showed roughly 2.5-fold greater T cell density and higher clonality. Chain pairing and CD4, CD8 or FOXP3 expression were not captured.

This receptor was obtained from a person aged 65-85 years with breast cancer. Input material: blood.

The CDR3 region is CASTSGRGYLETQYF. CDR3 nucleotides: TGTGCCAGCACCTCGGGCAGGGGATATTTGGAGACCCAGTACTTC. The chain joins TRBV28 to TRBJ2-5, with a weak D call TRBD1 (6 bases). This CDR3 is built from 15 residues. V was cut by 7 bases and J by 5 bases, with 20 bases left in between. CDR1 is MDHEN and CDR2 is SYDVKM in the germline V gene.